The 9 T cell receptor beta chains below were found in one sample sequenced in a study of graft-versus-host responses after intestinal transplantation. Measured with immunoSEQ multiplex PCR; TCRdb has only the in-frame clones, and not every one. The sample consists of about 43,000 clones, approximately 94% of them appearing once. Sequencing was performed on PBMCs, taken around 330 days after intestinal transplant. These TCRs come from a human patient who received an intestinal transplant, so some T cells may come from the graft donor.

In this sample, this clone turned up once. The rearrangement uses TRBV6-5 and TRBJ2-1, with 8 bases identical to TRBD2. There are 15 residues in the CDR3. V was clipped by 4 bases and J by 6 bases; unmatched bases: 8. Germline CDR1 reads MNHEY; CDR2 reads SVGAGI. The CDR3 reads CASSLSGGAGNEQFF. DNA for the CDR3: TGTGCCAGCAGTTTGAGCGGGGGCGCCGGCAATGAGCAGTTCTTC.

There are a few counts of this clone. The V call is TRBV5-1, the J call TRBJ2-7; 11 bases match TRBD1. The CDR3 spans 17 residues. V was clipped by 4 bases and J by 5 bases; unmatched bases: 14. Germline V CDR1 and CDR2: SGHRS, YFSETQ. CDR3 nucleotides: TGCGCCAGCAGCGCCGACATGGAGGACAGGGGGCTCCACGAGCAGTACTTC. Translated, it gives CASSADMEDRGLHEQYF.

The CDR3 reads CSPMADTQYF. The CDR3 bases are TGCAGCCCCATGGCAGATACGCAGTATTTT. The chain has TRBV29-1 and TRBJ2-3; no definite D call. The V end was cut by 8 bases, the J end by 4 bases, with 7 bases between. CDR3 length: 10 residues. Germline CDR1 reads SQVTM; CDR2 reads ANQGSEA.

The V call is TRBV12-5, the J call TRBJ1-1, with a tentative D call TRBD1 (5 bases). This CDR3 spans 15 amino acids. CDR1 and CDR2 from the germline V gene are LGHNT and FRNRAP. Trimming shortened V by 1 base and J by 3 bases, and 12 bases separated the two germline ends. The DNA for the CDR3 is TGTGCTAGTGGTTTGGGAGACAGAATTTACACTGAAGCTTTCTTT. It is translated as CASGLGDRIYTEAFF.

This chain joins TRBV5-1 and TRBJ2-5; D gene uncertain. From germline, CDR1 is SGHRS and CDR2 YFSETQ. V dropped 4 bases and J dropped 5 bases, with 6 bases sitting between them. This CDR3 spans 11 amino acids. The CDR3 DNA follows: TGCGCCAGCAGCGGAGCGGAGACCCAGTACTTC. Translated: CASSGAETQYF. The entire variable domain, with the rest obtained from reference TRBV5-1 and TRBJ2-5, is as follows: KAGVTQTPRYLIKTRGQQVTLSCSPISGHRSVSWYQQTPGQGLQFLFEYFSETQRNKGNFPGRFSGRQFSNSRSEMNVSTLELGDSALYLCASSGAETQYFGPGTRLLVL.

V gene TRBV5-1 combines with J gene TRBJ2-5; a weak D match, TRBD1 (8 bases). The DNA matches TRBJ2-7 better at its end, which makes the J call doubtful. Germline lookup yields CDR1 SGHRS and CDR2 YFSETQ. This CDR3 comprises 13 residues. The DNA of the CDR3 is TGCGCCAGCAGCACCACAGGGGGGGGCGAGCAGTACTTC. As protein: CASSTTGGGEQYF.

The chain recombines TRBV19 with TRBJ2-3; TRBD1 aligns across 7 bases. Germline CDR1 and CDR2: LNHDA and SQIVND (reference sequence). The CDR3 consists of 14 residues. Trimming took 10 bases from V and 0 from J; bases not matched to a gene: 7. In nucleotides, the CDR3 is TGTGCCATTTACTACAGGGGCAGCACAGATACGCAGTATTTT. Its translation: CAIYYRGSTDTQYF.

The chain employs TRBV5-6 and TRBJ1-4; D ambiguous. Trimming took 4 bases from V and 4 from J, leaving 8 bases between them. Per the germline V gene, CDR1 is SGHDT and CDR2 is YYEEEE. The CDR3 covers 13 residues. CDR3 coding DNA: TGTGCCAGCAGCGACATGGTTAATGAAAAACTGTTTTTT. This codes for CASSDMVNEKLFF.

This clone was picked up one time. The chain uses TRBV14 and TRBJ2-3; D is ambiguous. CDR1 is SGHDN, CDR2 FVKESK, per germline. This CDR3 is built from 16 residues. The ends were cut back, 1 base at V and 7 bases at J, with 18 bases in the middle. This CDR3 is CASSQVNEIFRNTQYF. CDR3 nucleotide sequence: TGTGCCAGCAGCCAAGTTAATGAGATCTTCCGGAATACGCAGTATTTT.